The 22 T cell receptor beta chains given below trace back to one sample, sequenced in a study of regulatory T cells in long-lasting Graves disease. Time point meaning: newly diagnosed GD, antithyroid drugs for less than 3 months. Isolated PBMC RNA provided the starting material for the TCR library. Construction of the TCR beta libraries employed iRepertoire HTBI primers in conjunction with Arm-PCR of CDR3 regions. TCRdb re-called the multiplex PCR reads with MiXCR, one entry per CDR3 protein. The table lists 500,000 or so distinct CDR3 sequences, about 16% of them singletons. These same data were also listed under a study on T cells in Graves' hyperthyroidism and ophthalmopathy.

Sequencing was performed on peripheral blood mononuclear cells (PBMCs), taken at new diagnosis, from a patient treated with antithyroid drugs. These receptors originate from a woman aged 35 to 59 with Graves disease.

The chain is built from TRBV7-9 and TRBJ2-3; weak D call: TRBD2 (7 bases). The germline gives CDR1 SEHNR, CDR2 FQNEAQ (reference sequence). V was shortened by 5 bases and J by 5 bases, with 14 bases between the two germline ends. The CDR3 is made up of 14 amino acids. The CDR3 DNA reads as TGTGCCAGCAGCAAGGGGGGGGCTGGAGATACGCAGTATTTT. Its protein product is CASSKGGAGDTQYF.

This clonotype was detected ten times or more. The V and J genes are TRBV11-2 and TRBJ1-6; a weak D match, TRBD1 (6 bases). The CDR3 is made up of 13 amino acids. The germline gives CDR1 SGHAT, CDR2 FQNNGV. Trimming shortened V by 5 bases and J by 10 bases, and 12 bases separated the two germline ends. DNA of the CDR3: TGTGCCAGCAGCCGGACAGACTCCTCACCCCTCCACTTT. It translates to CASSRTDSSPLHF.

This clonotype was detected only a few times. The J gene is TRBJ2-6, the V gene TRBV12-3 or TRBV12-4, with D possibly TRBD2 on 7 matching bases. V was cut by 1 base and J by 2 bases, with 15 bases left in between. The CDR3 loop spans 18 amino acids. Written as DNA, the CDR3 is TGTGCCAGCAGTTTAGTCTGGGGGGCGGGGGCTGGGGCCAACGTCCTGACTTTC. As protein: CASSLVWGAGAGANVLTF.

This clonotype showed up many times. V gene TRBV27 combines with J gene TRBJ1-1; TRBD1 might be the D (5 bases). CDR1 and CDR2 (germline): MNHEY, SMNVEV (reference sequence). V gave up 5 bases and J gave up 0 bases, with 13 bases separating them. CDR3 length: 15 residues. The CDR3 DNA reads TGTGCCAGCAGTACAATACAGGATATGAACACTGAAGCTTTCTTT. This sequence encodes CASSTIQDMNTEAFF.

With respect to this clonotype: This is likely an artifact of a read error, given a far larger clone one base away. The chain employs TRBV12-3 or TRBV12-4 and TRBJ2-5; TRBD2 agrees at 8 bases. This CDR3 has 13 amino acids. Trimming cost V 5 bases and J 11 bases; bases outside gene matches: 10. The CDR3 sequence is CASSRLASGEQYF. In DNA form, the CDR3 reads TGTGCCAGCAGTCGACTAGCGAGTGGTGAGCAGTACTTC.

This clonotype was seen repeatedly, ten times or more. One junction end disagrees with the germline gene, perhaps due to a read error. The chain uses TRBV5-1 and TRBJ2-7; D remains ambiguous. Germline V gene lookup returns CDR1 SGHRS and CDR2 YFSETQ. The CDR3 runs 12 residues. The CDR3 DNA follows: TGTGCCAGCAGCTTGTTATCGGGCGAGCAGTACTTC. It specifies CASSLLSGEQYF.

Only a few counts were recorded for this clonotype. V gene TRBV2 combines with J gene TRBJ2-1; a weak D match, TRBD1 (5 bases). Germline CDR1 reads SNHLY; CDR2 reads FYNNEI. The CDR3 contains 13 residues. V lost 7 bases and J 5 bases, leaving 12 bases between the germline ends. In nucleotides, the CDR3 is TGTGCCAGCACCCCCGACAGACACAATGAGCAGTTCTTC. Its translation is CASTPDRHNEQFF.

The chain combines TRBV11-2 with TRBJ2-2; the match to TRBD1 covers 8 bases. V was clipped by 5 bases and J by 3 bases; unmatched bases: 8. The CDR3 contains 16 residues. CDR1 and CDR2 from the germline V gene are SGHAT and FQNNGV. This CDR3 reads CASSRRTGLDTGELFF. CDR3 bases: TGTGCCAGCAGCCGTCGGACAGGGTTGGACACCGGGGAGCTGTTTTTT.

This clonotype showed up just a few times. The CDR3 loop is CASSPFDTVTTEAFF. CDR3 nucleotides: TGTGCCAGCAGCCCTTTTGATACCGTTACCACTGAAGCTTTCTTT. J is TRBJ1-1 and V is TRBV7-9; the D is unclear. The germline V gene encodes CDR1 SEHNR and CDR2 FQNEAQ (reference sequence). The germline V and J ends were trimmed by 5 bases and 4 bases, with 17 bases remaining between them. The CDR3 length is 15 residues. Together with reference TRBV7-9 and TRBJ1-1, the CDR3 gives the full variable domain: DTGVSQNPRHKITKRGQNVTFRCDPISEHNRLYWYRQTLGQGPEFLTYFQNEAQLEKSRLLSDRFSAERPKGSFSTLEIQRTEQGDSAMYLCASSPFDTVTTEAFFGQGTRLTVV.

The V gene is TRBV11-2, the J gene TRBJ2-7; D is possibly TRBD1 or TRBD2 (5 bases each). With 2 bases removed from V and 3 bases from J, the gap between germline ends came to 14 bases. Germline lookup yields CDR1 SGHAT and CDR2 FQNNGV. This CDR3 spans 15 amino acids. The CDR3 nucleotides are TGTGCCAGCAGCTTAAGGTTTGGGACCAACTACGAGCAGTACTTC. Translated, it gives CASSLRFGTNYEQYF.

This clonotype has a count of ten or more. Written as DNA, the CDR3 is TGCAGTGCTAGAGAACACGGTCTATCCGGGACTTTCAACAATGAGCAGTTCTTC. This gives the protein CSAREHGLSGTFNNEQFF. The chain combines TRBV20-1 with TRBJ2-1; maybe TRBD2 (6 bases). There are 18 residues in the CDR3. Germline assignment: CDR1 DFQATT and CDR2 SNEGSKA (reference sequence). The V and J ends lost 0 bases and 5 bases respectively, with 23 bases between them.

At least ten counts were recorded for this clonotype. The gene calls are TRBV11-2 and TRBJ1-1; D uncertain. Germline loops: CDR1 SGHAT, CDR2 FQNNGV. Trimming took 5 bases from V and 2 from J, leaving 12 bases between them. This CDR3 has 14 amino acids. CDR3 bases: TGTGCCAGCAGCCCCCACGAGGCAAACACTGAAGCTTTCTTT. Translation: CASSPHEANTEAFF.

This clonotype was seen at least ten times. This chain connects TRBV11-1 to TRBJ1-6; D call uncertain. The CDR3 consists of 15 residues. V was trimmed by 3 bases and J by 9 bases, leaving 15 bases between them. Germline CDR1 and CDR2: SGHAT and FQDESV (reference sequence). CDR3 bases: TGTGCCAGCAGCTTCTTGCAAGAGGGTCCTTCACCCCTCCACTTT. Amino acid sequence: CASSFLQEGPSPLHF.

This clonotype was seen more than once but under ten times. The J gene is TRBJ1-6, the V gene TRBV5-1; unclear D gene. The CDR3 consists of 15 residues. V gave up 6 bases and J gave up 7 bases, with 17 bases separating them. CDR1 and CDR2 from the germline V gene are SGHRS and YFSETQ. The DNA of the CDR3 is TGCGCCAGCAACCACCTGGGCCCGATGAATTCACCCCTCCACTTT. It specifies CASNHLGPMNSPLHF.

This clonotype was counted many times. The V call is TRBV10-3, the J call TRBJ2-5; D might be TRBD2 (6 bases). Trimming removed 4 bases from V and 4 bases from J, with 16 bases in between. This CDR3 region has 15 residues. The germline V gene encodes CDR1 ENHRY and CDR2 SYGVKD. Written as DNA, the CDR3 is TGTGCCATCAGTGGTAGCGGTGGGGTTGGAGAGACCCAGTACTTC. Protein product: CAISGSGGVGETQYF.

This clonotype was seen many times. The chain links TRBV30 to TRBJ1-2, with D maybe TRBD1 (6 bases). This CDR3 has 14 amino acids. Germline V gives CDR1 GTSNPN, CDR2 SVGIG (reference sequence). V lost 1 base and J lost 8, with 17 bases in between. The CDR3 nucleotides are TGTGCCTGGAGTGCAACAGGGCTTTTCCTAGGCTACACCTTC. Amino acid sequence: CAWSATGLFLGYTF.

V and J are TRBV27 and TRBJ2-1; 8 nucleotides agree with TRBD1. The germline CDR1 and CDR2 sequences are MNHEY and SMNVEV (reference sequence). CDR3 length: 12 residues. V shed 4 bases and J 7 bases; nucleotides not matched to a gene: 0. The CDR3 DNA is TGTGCCAGCAGTTGGACAGGGAATGAGCAGTTCTTC. Its protein product is CASSWTGNEQFF.

Many counts were recorded for this clonotype. The V and J genes are TRBV6-1 and TRBJ1-6; D might be TRBD1 (5 bases). Trimming pared 7 bases from V and 10 bases from J, leaving 17 bases between. This CDR3 is built from 14 residues. Germline V gene sequence: CDR1 MNHNS, CDR2 SASEGT. CDR3 in DNA: TGTGCCAGCAACACCCAGGGCCCAGGATCACCCCTCCACTTT. This gives the protein CASNTQGPGSPLHF.

There are many counts of this clonotype. The chain couples TRBV10-3 to TRBJ2-1, with TRBD2 matching 8 bases. V lost 6 bases, J lost 8 bases, and 18 bases stayed unmatched. The CDR3 totals 17 residues. Germline CDR1 and CDR2: ENHRY and SYGVKD. The CDR3 loop reads CAISKESGTRPGDEQFF. Written as DNA, the CDR3 is TGTGCCATCAGCAAAGAATCCGGGACTAGGCCGGGGGATGAGCAGTTCTTC.

A note on this clonotype: A much more abundant neighbour one base away suggests this may be a read error. The chain uses TRBV7-2 and TRBJ2-2, with D tentatively TRBD2 (7 bases). This CDR3 has 16 residues. Germline V gives CDR1 SGHTA, CDR2 FQGNSA. V was clipped by 7 bases and J by 3 bases, with 18 bases between them. The CDR3 nucleotides read TGTGCCAGCAACCCAGGTTGGGGGGGCGACACCGGGGAGCTGTTTTTT. Translating it yields CASNPGWGGDTGELFF.

The chain carries TRBV19 and TRBJ2-2; D is possibly TRBD1 (5 bases). This CDR3 is built from 14 residues. Trimming took off 7 bases at V and 0 bases at J, with 9 bases between the two ends. Germline V CDR1 and CDR2: LNHDA, SQIVND (reference sequence). CDR3 nucleotides: TGTGCCAGTACCAGGACAACGAACACCGGGGAGCTGTTTTTT. This sequence encodes CASTRTTNTGELFF.

This clonotype was detected ten times or more. This chain links TRBV25-1 with TRBJ2-2; TRBD1 aligns across 7 bases. There are 17 residues in the CDR3. Germline lookup yields CDR1 MGHDK and CDR2 SYGVNS. Trimming took 8 bases from V and 0 from J; bases not matched to a gene: 12. The CDR3 is CASRQNRGSANTGELFF. CDR3 in DNA: TGTGCCAGCCGCCAAAACAGGGGTTCCGCGAACACCGGGGAGCTGTTTTTT.